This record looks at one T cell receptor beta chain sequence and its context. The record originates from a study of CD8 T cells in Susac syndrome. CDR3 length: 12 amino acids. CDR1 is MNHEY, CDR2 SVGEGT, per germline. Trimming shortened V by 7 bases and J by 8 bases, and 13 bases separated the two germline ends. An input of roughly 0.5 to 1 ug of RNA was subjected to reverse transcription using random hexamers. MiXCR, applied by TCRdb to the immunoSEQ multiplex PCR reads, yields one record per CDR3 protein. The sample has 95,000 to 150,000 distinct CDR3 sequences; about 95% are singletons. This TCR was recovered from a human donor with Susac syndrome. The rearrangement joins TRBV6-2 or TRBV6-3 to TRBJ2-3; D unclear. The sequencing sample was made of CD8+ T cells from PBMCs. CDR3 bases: TGTGCCAGCACCAAACCCTCCGGTACGCAGTATTTT. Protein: CASTKPSGTQYF.